This T cell receptor (beta chain) derives from a study of blood T cell repertoires in COVID-19. Overall study context: Some COVID-19 samples were acute and others convalescent; all came from the United States, Italy and Spain. PBMCs, B-cell-depleted T cells, or T cells provided the cDNA or gDNA that made up the material.

The CDR3 length is 15 residues. Germline CDR1 LGHNA, CDR2 YNFKEQ. The J segment lost 6 bases and the V segment lost 4 bases, leaving 7 bases of the junction unmatched. Methods used by the authors: Reference gene primers were amplified, and this amplification served to estimate nucleated cell counts. Libraries were prepared by immunoSEQ multiplex PCR; TCRdb keeps only in-frame clonotypes and omits some of them. Clone size and V and J calls were adopted from that table, with D and trimming inferred from the DNA. The table has some 220,000 clones, approximately 84% seen once. Sequenced input: peripheral blood. The chain couples TRBV4-2 to TRBJ2-1, with TRBD2 matching 9 bases. The sequence derives from a man aged 45-60 years with acute or convalescent COVID-19. The CDR3 protein is CASSPGLAIANEQFF. CDR3 nucleotide sequence: TGTGCCAGCAGCCCCGGACTAGCGATTGCCAATGAGCAGTTCTTC.